The next 23 T cell receptor beta chains were all read from a single sample in a study of cytomegalovirus exposure and HLA in healthy donors. It was with 60 Vbeta and 13 Jbeta primers that the PCR ran. The table came from immunoSEQ multiplex PCR; TCRdb's copy has only in-frame clones and leaves some out. The sample contains 60,000 to 90,000 clones, roughly 82% of which appear only once. What was sequenced was PBMCs. The receptors stem from a man in his 70s in good health and CMV-seropositive.

Concerning this clone: The sample carries other DNA sequences with the same CDR3. The CDR3 is CASSPGTDYGYTF. The CDR3 DNA sequence: TGTGCCAGCAGCCCCGGGACAGACTATGGCTACACCTTC. J is TRBJ1-2 and V is TRBV2, with 7 bases aligning to TRBD1. The V segment lost 6 bases and the J segment 3 bases; nucleotides outside the gene matches: 4. CDR1 SNHLY and CDR2 FYNNEI come from the germline V gene. This CDR3 region has 13 residues.

The chain combines TRBV12-5 with TRBJ1-5, with D uncertain. The V end was cut by 6 bases, the J end by 2 bases, with 8 bases between. CDR1 and CDR2 from the germline V gene are LGHNT and FRNRAP. This CDR3 has 13 residues. CDR3 loop: CASGPPGNQPQHF. The CDR3 DNA reads TGTGCTAGTGGCCCCCCAGGCAATCAGCCCCAGCATTTT.

In its sample, this clone was seen a few times. This chain links TRBV5-6 with TRBJ2-7; 13 bases are a match to TRBD2. J gave up 9 bases and V 4 bases, and 7 bases lay outside the gene matches. The germline V gene has CDR1 SGHDT and CDR2 YYEEEE. CDR3 size: 14 residues. CDR3 residues: CASSTTSGRATQYF. CDR3 DNA: TGTGCCAGCAGCACAACTAGCGGGAGGGCCACGCAGTACTTC.

CDR3 bases: TGTGCCGGACAGGTGTCCTACGAGCAGTACTTC. Amino acid sequence: CAGQVSYEQYF. The rearrangement links TRBV11-3 to TRBJ2-7; 7 bases agree with TRBD1. V shed 11 bases and J 1 base; nucleotides not matched to a gene: 2. The germline V gene encodes CDR1 SGHNT and CDR2 YENEEA. This CDR3 spans 11 amino acids.

The chain couples TRBV10-1 to TRBJ2-3; no clear D. This CDR3 is built from 13 residues. V lost 6 bases and J 2 bases, leaving 9 bases between the germline ends. CDR1 WNHNN and CDR2 SYGVQD come from the germline V gene (reference sequence). CDR3 nucleotide sequence: TGCGCCAGCAGGAGGAGTTACACAGATACGCAGTATTTT. Protein: CASRRSYTDTQYF.

The rearrangement uses TRBV30 and TRBJ2-7; tentative D call: TRBD1 (6 bases). The germline gives CDR1 GTSNPN, CDR2 SVGIG (reference sequence). The CDR3 has 11 residues. With 8 bases removed from V and 1 base from J, the gap between germline ends came to 9 bases. CDR3 loop: CAGGQSYEQYF. In nucleotides, the CDR3 is TGTGCCGGCGGACAGTCCTACGAGCAGTACTTC.

The chain carries TRBV7-2 and TRBJ1-3; 7 bases match TRBD1. The J segment lost 4 bases and the V segment lost 5 bases, leaving 2 bases of the junction unmatched. The CDR3 runs 13 residues. Germline V gene data show CDR1 as SGHTA and CDR2 as FQGNSA. CDR3 in DNA: TGTGCCAGCAGCCCCAGGGGGGGAAACACCATATATTTT. The encoded protein is CASSPRGGNTIYF.

V and J are TRBV13 and TRBJ2-2; D is perhaps TRBD2 (6 bases). Looked up from germline, CDR1 is PRHDT and CDR2 is FYEKMQ (reference sequence). V was trimmed by 8 bases and J by 6 bases, leaving 10 bases between them. The CDR3 covers 12 residues. The CDR3, as DNA: TGTGCCAGCCGGGAGTGGTCCGGGGAGCTGTTTTTT. Translation gives CASREWSGELFF.

The chain links TRBV6-5 to TRBJ2-7; perhaps TRBD2 as D (5 bases). The CDR3 sequence is 12 residues long. Germline V lookup: CDR1 MNHEY, CDR2 SVGAGI. V shed 6 bases and J shed 2 bases, with 8 bases lying between them. DNA for the CDR3: TGTGCCAGCAGGTCCGGGGCCTACGAGCAGTACTTC. This gives the protein CASRSGAYEQYF.

V usage is TRBV5-1 and J usage is TRBJ2-5; 10 bases are shared with TRBD2. Trimming removed 6 bases from V and 4 bases from J; junction bases left unmatched: 9. In germline, CDR1 is SGHRS, CDR2 YFSETQ. CDR3 length: 15 amino acids. The CDR3 sequence is CASTPSGGAGETQYF. As DNA, the CDR3 is TGCGCCAGCACCCCCAGCGGGGGGGCTGGAGAGACCCAGTACTTC.

There are a few counts of this clone. The chain employs TRBV28 and TRBJ1-3, with D tentatively TRBD1 (5 bases). The V and J ends lost 8 bases and 0 bases respectively, with 8 bases between them. CDR3 length: 13 amino acids. Germline CDR1 and CDR2: MDHEN and SYDVKM. The chain's CDR3 is CASLRDSGNTIYF. The CDR3 coding sequence is TGTGCCAGCCTCAGGGACTCTGGAAACACCATATATTTT.

V is TRBV2 and J is TRBJ1-6; D remains ambiguous. The CDR3 extends over 15 amino acids. V dropped 5 bases and J dropped 9 bases, with 17 bases sitting between them. Germline V gene lookup returns CDR1 SNHLY and CDR2 FYNNEI. CDR3: CASSTTTPRGSPLHF. CDR3 in DNA: TGTGCCAGCAGTACGACAACTCCTCGTGGTTCACCCCTCCACTTT.

V is TRBV28 and J is TRBJ1-2; D is unclear. V was clipped by 4 bases and J by 2 bases, with 11 bases between them. The CDR3 is 14 residues long. CDR1 is MDHEN, CDR2 SYDVKM, per germline. This CDR3 is CASSSPGDNYGYTF. The CDR3, as DNA: TGTGCCAGCAGTTCCCCCGGAGACAACTATGGCTACACCTTC.

Only one count was recorded for this clone. CDR3 in amino acids: CASRDAGTSAQETQYF. CDR3 DNA sequence: TGTGCCAGCAGGGACGCCGGGACTAGCGCCCAAGAGACCCAGTACTTC. The chain couples TRBV28 to TRBJ2-5; 10 nucleotides match TRBD2. This CDR3 is 16 amino acids long. Looked up from germline, CDR1 is MDHEN and CDR2 is SYDVKM. V shed 6 bases, J shed 1 base, and the junction held 8 bases outside the gene matches.

The chain employs TRBV7-2 and TRBJ2-3; 10 bases map to TRBD2. V shed 0 bases, J shed 8 bases, and the junction held 11 bases outside the gene matches. The CDR3 is made up of 17 amino acids. Germline CDR1 and CDR2: SGHTA and FQGNSA. The DNA of the CDR3 is TGTGCCAGCAGCTTAGCCCCAGGAGCGGGGGGGCGGGCTACGCAGTATTTT. This codes for CASSLAPGAGGRATQYF. Full variable domain (remainder filled in from reference TRBV7-2 and TRBJ2-3): GAGVSQSPSNKVTEKGKDVELRCDPISGHTALYWYRQSLGQGLEFLIYFQGNSAPDKSGLPSDRFSAERTGGSVSTLTIQRTQQEDSAVYLCASSLAPGAGGRATQYFGPGTRLTVL.

This clone appeared once. The chain combines TRBV2 with TRBJ2-1; the match to TRBD1 covers 7 bases. The germline CDR1 and CDR2 sequences are SNHLY and FYNNEI. J lost 4 bases, V lost 6 bases, and 3 bases had no gene match. The CDR3 sequence is 13 residues long. The CDR3 sequence is CASSGTVYNEQFF. The CDR3 nucleotides read TGTGCCAGCAGCGGGACAGTATACAATGAGCAGTTCTTC. The full variable domain, its missing parts supplied by reference TRBV2 and TRBJ2-1, is EPEVTQTPSHQVTQMGQEVILRCVPISNHLYFYWYRQILGQKVEFLVSFYNNEISEKSEIFDDQFSVERPDGSNFTLKIRSTKLEDSAMYFCASSGTVYNEQFFGPGTRLTVL.

The table lists this clone with a few counts. The rearrangement links TRBV2 to TRBJ1-1; D is undetermined. The germline CDR1 and CDR2 sequences are SNHLY and FYNNEI. V was pared by 6 bases and J by 5 bases, with 10 bases between. The CDR3 covers 12 residues. The CDR3 nucleotides read TGTGCCAGCAGCCCTACAGTAACTGAAGCTTTCTTT. This encodes CASSPTVTEAFF. Together with reference TRBV2 and TRBJ1-1, the CDR3 gives the full variable domain: EPEVTQTPSHQVTQMGQEVILRCVPISNHLYFYWYRQILGQKVEFLVSFYNNEISEKSEIFDDQFSVERPDGSNFTLKIRSTKLEDSAMYFCASSPTVTEAFFGQGTRLTVV.

This clone has just a few counts. The chain has TRBV29-1 and TRBJ2-2; no clear D. The germline CDR1 and CDR2 sequences are SQVTM and ANQGSEA. The CDR3 has 14 residues. Trimming took 5 bases from V and 1 from J, leaving 11 bases between them. Here the CDR3 DNA reads TGCAGCGTTATGTCACAGCTGAACACCGGGGAGCTGTTTTTT. Encoded protein: CSVMSQLNTGELFF.

In its sample, this clone was seen once. This chain links TRBV19 with TRBJ2-5, with D possibly matching TRBD1 (6 bases). The V and J ends lost 5 bases and 2 bases respectively, with 12 bases between them. CDR1 is LNHDA and CDR2 is SQIVND in the germline V gene (reference sequence). The CDR3 totals 14 residues. This chain's CDR3 is CASSPQGQQETQYF. The CDR3 DNA sequence: TGTGCCAGTAGTCCTCAAGGACAGCAAGAGACCCAGTACTTC.

V and J are TRBV10-3 and TRBJ2-7; 11 bases fit TRBD1. The germline V gene has CDR1 ENHRY and CDR2 SYGVKD. This CDR3 is built from 15 residues. V gave up 5 bases and J gave up 7 bases; unmatched junction bases: 10. Here the CDR3 reads CAISLSGTGGEEQYF. CDR3 nucleotide sequence: TGTGCCATCAGTCTTTCCGGGACAGGGGGGGAAGAGCAGTACTTC.

This clone is a singleton in its sample. The CDR3 nucleotides are TGCGCCAGCAGTGAGGGGACAGTCGCTTCGAATGAAAAACTGTTTTTT. Its translation: CASSEGTVASNEKLFF. This chain links TRBV10-2 with TRBJ1-4; 7 bases line up with TRBD1. The CDR3 extends over 16 amino acids. Germline assignment: CDR1 WSHSY and CDR2 SAAADI. V shed 2 bases and J 5 bases; nucleotides not matched to a gene: 8.

J is TRBJ1-6 and V is TRBV11-2, with 9 bases lining up with TRBD1. The germline gives CDR1 SGHAT, CDR2 FQNNGV. Germline trimming cut 5 bases from V and 5 bases from J; bases unmatched to any gene: 4. The CDR3 runs 15 residues. The CDR3 coding sequence is TGTGCCAGCAGCGGGACAGGGACCAATAATTCACCCCTCCACTTT. Translation gives CASSGTGTNNSPLHF.

CDR3 amino acids: CASSQGQSYGYTF. CDR3 DNA: TGTGCCAGCAGCCAGGGACAGAGCTATGGCTACACCTTC. V gene TRBV4-2 combines with J gene TRBJ1-2; the match to TRBD1 covers 7 bases. CDR1 and CDR2 (germline): LGHNA, YNFKEQ. The CDR3 runs to 13 residues. V shed 3 bases and J 4 bases; nucleotides not matched to a gene: 2.